Reported below is one T cell receptor (beta chain). As processed by the authors: Reference gene primer amplification in the assay estimated nucleated cell counts. The repertoire was sequenced with immunoSEQ multiplex PCR; TCRdb's copy has only in-frame clones and lacks some. For V, J and clone size, that table is used; D and trimming come from the DNA. The sample has about 140,000 clones, about four fifths seen once; the top ten hold roughly 8%. Germline CDR1 SGHRS, CDR2 YFSETQ. Trimming at V came to 4 bases and at J to 3 bases, leaving 5 bases not matched to a gene. This CDR3 has 15 residues. The source of the sample is a study of blood T cell repertoires in COVID-19. Study-level information: Samples of COVID-19 (acute and convalescent) were obtained from the United States, Italy and Spain. From T cells, B-cell-depleted T cells, or PBMCs came the material, which was cDNA or gDNA.

The sequence came from a human donor in a cohort sampled during active COVID-19. The chain has TRBV5-1 and TRBJ2-5, with 11 nucleotides matching TRBD1. Material: peripheral blood. CDR3 in amino acids: CASSPGTGGKETQYF. The CDR3 DNA reads TGCGCCAGCAGCCCCGGGACAGGGGGGAAAGAGACCCAGTACTTC.